This section outlines one TCR beta chain sequence together with its context. Germline assignment: CDR1 KGHSH and CDR2 LQKENI. The trim removed 6 bases at V and 1 base at J, leaving 3 bases unmatched. This CDR3 has 15 residues. Per the original methods: How many nucleated cells were present was estimated from reference gene primer amplification. Sequenced by immunoSEQ multiplex PCR; TCRdb stores in-frame clones only, minus some. Clonal size and the V and J genes are those of that table, whereas D and trimming came from the DNA. The sample shows hundreds of thousands of clones, over 75% of them seen only once. The data derive from a study of blood T cell repertoires in COVID-19. Background on the study: Sites across the United States, Italy and Spain contributed samples from acute and convalescent COVID-19. PBMCs, B-cell-depleted T cells, or T cells were the source of the cDNA or gDNA that made up the material.

The Seattle site enrolled patients during active infection and followed them longitudinally. The rearrangement joins TRBV18 to TRBJ2-3; 11 bases are shared with TRBD2. Source material: peripheral blood. The sequence derives from a woman between 65 and 79 years old with COVID-19, enrolled during active disease. CDR3 loop: CASSHSGRGTDTQYF. Written as DNA, the CDR3 is TGTGCCAGCTCCCATAGCGGGAGGGGCACAGATACGCAGTATTTT.